These 29 T cell receptor beta chains share one sample of origin, sequenced in a study of response to subunit inactivated influenza vaccine. TCRdb used MiXCR to reprocess the RT-PCR reads, holding one entry per CDR3 protein. The sample lists roughly 700,000 distinct CDR3 sequences, about 14% occurring once. The sample was PBMCs from blood, taken 14 to 15 days before vaccination. These receptors were taken from a man aged 45-60 years who received an inactivated influenza vaccine.

This chain links TRBV7-2 with TRBJ1-2, with unresolved D. This CDR3 is 14 amino acids long. Germline V gene sequence: CDR1 SGHTA, CDR2 FQGNSA. The ends were cut back, 2 bases at V and 6 bases at J, with 13 bases in the middle. The CDR3, as DNA: TGTGCCAGCAGCTTACGAGGATTTACGGATGGCTACACCTTC. Encoded protein: CASSLRGFTDGYTF.

This clonotype was recorded many times. The gene calls are TRBV29-1 and TRBJ2-5, with TRBD2 identical over 7 bases. Germline CDR1 SQVTM, CDR2 ANQGSEA. Trimming cost V 7 bases and J 2 bases; bases outside gene matches: 7. The CDR3 loop spans 13 amino acids. The CDR3 here is CSARRGEQETQYF. The CDR3 DNA reads as TGCAGCGCCCGACGGGGGGAACAAGAGACCCAGTACTTC. Combining the CDR3 with reference TRBV29-1 and TRBJ2-5 gives the whole variable domain SAVISQKPSRDICQRGTSLTIQCQVDSQVTMMFWYRQQPGQSLTLIATANQGSEATYESGFVIDKFPISRPNLTFSTLTVSNMSPEDSSIYLCSARRGEQETQYFGPGTRLLVL.

The chain carries TRBV20-1 and TRBJ2-7, with 7 bases fitting TRBD2. CDR3 length: 13 residues. From germline, CDR1 is DFQATT and CDR2 SNEGSKA (reference sequence). With V trimmed by 5 bases and J by 6 bases, 10 bases remained unmatched. CDR3 sequence (DNA): TGCAGTGCTCAAACCCCTAGCGGAGGCGAGCAGTACTTC. Its protein product is CSAQTPSGGEQYF.

This clonotype was recorded at least ten times. The chain recombines TRBV12-3 or TRBV12-4 with TRBJ1-3; D is perhaps TRBD1 (5 bases). This CDR3 is 13 amino acids long. V was trimmed by 6 bases and J by 3 bases, leaving 9 bases between them. The CDR3 region has the DNA TGTGCCAGCAGAGGGGCGGATGGAAACACCATATATTTT. Translated, it gives CASRGADGNTIYF.

There are many counts of this clonotype. The CDR3 bases are TGTGCCAGCAGTTTTGGGCGTACCGGGAGGGGCGGCTACACCTTC. Translating it yields CASSFGRTGRGGYTF. This chain joins TRBV12-3 or TRBV12-4 and TRBJ1-2; a possible D gene is TRBD1 (5 bases). The CDR3 sequence is 15 residues long. Between the trimmed V and J ends, which lost 3 bases and 8 bases, there was a span of 19 bases.

The V and J genes are TRBV6-5 and TRBJ2-6; D perhaps matches TRBD2 (6 bases). CDR1 is MNHEY, CDR2 SVGAGI, per germline. V lost 5 bases and J lost 4, with 12 bases in between. This CDR3 has 15 residues. CDR3 in amino acids: CASSHRRAGANVLTF. CDR3 DNA sequence: TGTGCCAGCAGTCACCGGAGGGCCGGGGCCAACGTCCTGACTTTC.

In this sample, this clonotype turned up a few times. One junction end does not reproduce the germline sequence, and a read error may be involved. V gene TRBV10-2 combines with J gene TRBJ2-1, with 12 bases fitting TRBD2. Per the germline V gene, CDR1 is WSHSY and CDR2 is SAAADI. CDR3 length equals 13 residues. The CDR3 region is CASSESSGGAQSF. CDR3 in DNA: TGCGCCAGCAGTGAATCTAGCGGGGGGGCCCAGAGTTTC.

This clonotype appeared many times. The chain links TRBV3-1 to TRBJ2-5; D not resolved. V dropped 1 base and J dropped 5 bases, with 17 bases sitting between them. Germline V gene lookup returns CDR1 LGHDT and CDR2 YNNKEL (reference sequence). The CDR3 has 16 residues. CDR3 DNA sequence: TGTGCCAGCAGCCAAGGCTATACTAATGGAGTCGAGACCCAGTACTTC. It translates to CASSQGYTNGVETQYF.

The chain has TRBV24-1 and TRBJ2-1; 10 bases are shared with TRBD2. V dropped 1 base and J dropped 5; count of bases not matched to a gene: 4. The CDR3 has 16 amino acids. The germline gives CDR1 KGHDR, CDR2 SFDVKD. The CDR3 region is CATSDFRSGGNNEQFF. The CDR3 coding sequence is TGTGCCACCAGTGATTTTCGTAGCGGGGGGAACAATGAGCAGTTCTTC.

This clonotype was recorded a few times. This sequence joins TRBV20-1 and TRBJ2-4; 10 bases match TRBD2. V shed 5 bases and J 3 bases; nucleotides not matched to a gene: 7. CDR3 length: 15 residues. Looked up from germline, CDR1 is DFQATT and CDR2 is SNEGSKA (reference sequence). CDR3: CSAFLLAGDKNIQYF. CDR3 DNA: TGCAGTGCTTTCCTCCTAGCGGGAGACAAAAACATTCAGTACTTC.

This clonotype was seen only once. V and J are TRBV10-3 and TRBJ1-5; D gene ambiguous. This CDR3 comprises 15 residues. V shed 5 bases and J shed 5 bases, with 16 bases lying between them. Germline CDR1 ENHRY, CDR2 SYGVKD. The CDR3 reads CAISRQGGQDQPQHF. The CDR3 DNA is TGTGCCATCAGTAGACAAGGAGGCCAGGATCAGCCCCAGCATTTT.

This clonotype was picked up many times. The chain joins TRBV7-9 to TRBJ2-2; no clear D. The V and J ends lost 7 bases and 0 bases respectively, with 3 bases between them. Germline loops: CDR1 SEHNR, CDR2 FQNEAQ (reference sequence). The CDR3 spans 12 residues. The CDR3 coding sequence is TGTGCCAGCAAAGCGAACACCGGGGAGCTGTTTTTT. Protein product: CASKANTGELFF.

This clonotype was recorded a few times. The chain recombines TRBV9 with TRBJ2-1; maybe TRBD2 (6 bases). Trimming pared 3 bases from V and 10 bases from J, leaving 11 bases between. The CDR3 contains 12 residues. Germline CDR1 and CDR2: SGDLS and YYNGEE. CDR3 nucleotides: TGTGCCAGCAGCGCTCGTGGGGGGGAGCAGTTCTTC. Translating it yields CASSARGGEQFF.

At least ten counts were recorded for this clonotype. The chain combines TRBV20-1 with TRBJ1-4, with 7 bases identical to TRBD1. CDR1 is DFQATT, CDR2 SNEGSKA, per germline (reference sequence). This CDR3 is built from 12 residues. V gave up 5 bases and J gave up 6 bases; unmatched junction bases: 3. CDR3 DNA: TGCAGTGCTCGAACAGGGGATGAAAAACTGTTTTTT. This sequence encodes CSARTGDEKLFF.

This clonotype was counted a few times. The rearrangement links TRBV5-1 to TRBJ2-2, with TRBD2 matching 9 bases. The CDR3 length is 15 residues. Germline-derived CDR1 and CDR2 are SGHRS and YFSETQ. The trim removed 0 bases at V and 8 bases at J, leaving 5 bases unmatched. DNA of the CDR3: TGCGCCAGCAGCTTGGCCTACGGACTAGCGGGGGAGCTGTTTTTT. Encoded protein: CASSLAYGLAGELFF.

The chain uses TRBV7-9 and TRBJ2-7, with D possibly being TRBD2 (5 bases). CDR1 is SEHNR and CDR2 is FQNEAQ in the germline V gene (reference sequence). This CDR3 has 15 amino acids. V dropped 5 bases and J dropped 4 bases, with 18 bases sitting between them. DNA of the CDR3: TGTGCCAGCAGCGGGCCGGACCTCGGGGTTTACGAGCAGTACTTC. This encodes CASSGPDLGVYEQYF.

J is TRBJ2-1 and V is TRBV7-9; 8 nucleotides line up with TRBD1. Germline V gene lookup returns CDR1 SEHNR and CDR2 FQNEAQ (reference sequence). The junction had 9 bases not matched to a gene; V was cut back by 5 bases and J by 9 bases. The CDR3 has 14 amino acids. The CDR3 bases are TGTGCCAGCAGCCAACTCCTGACAGGGGTTGAGCAGTTCTTC. Its translation is CASSQLLTGVEQFF.

This clonotype was counted a few times. The rearrangement uses TRBV29-1 and TRBJ1-3; 11 bases fit TRBD1. Germline trimming cut 6 bases from V and 6 bases from J; bases unmatched to any gene: 7. Per the germline V gene, CDR1 is SQVTM and CDR2 is ANQGSEA. The CDR3 runs 14 residues. CDR3 sequence: CSVTLGQGANTIYF. The CDR3 DNA sequence: TGCAGCGTCACCCTAGGACAGGGGGCAAACACCATATATTTT. Drawing the rest from reference TRBV29-1 and TRBJ1-3, the complete variable domain is SAVISQKPSRDICQRGTSLTIQCQVDSQVTMMFWYRQQPGQSLTLIATANQGSEATYESGFVIDKFPISRPNLTFSTLTVSNMSPEDSSIYLCSVTLGQGANTIYFGEGSWLTVV.

The sample holds a few counts of this clonotype. CDR3 sequence: CASSLETGYAYEQYF. The CDR3 nucleotides read TGTGCCAGCAGCTTAGAGACAGGGTACGCCTACGAGCAGTACTTC. The rearrangement uses TRBV7-2 and TRBJ2-7; 7 bases fit TRBD1. The trim removed 1 base at V and 2 bases at J, leaving 5 bases unmatched. CDR3 length equals 15 residues. CDR1 is SGHTA, CDR2 FQGNSA, per germline. Full variable domain (rest looked up from reference TRBV7-2 and TRBJ2-7): GAGVSQSPSNKVTEKGKDVELRCDPISGHTALYWYRQSLGQGLEFLIYFQGNSAPDKSGLPSDRFSAERTGGSVSTLTIQRTQQEDSAVYLCASSLETGYAYEQYFGPGTRLTVT.

This clonotype occurred many times. This chain links TRBV20-1 with TRBJ2-1; 12 positions match TRBD1. The germline V gene encodes CDR1 DFQATT and CDR2 SNEGSKA (reference sequence). The V and J ends lost 6 bases and 6 bases, in that order; junction bases with no gene match: 15. The CDR3 runs 17 residues. The CDR3 sequence: CSAGGQGASGRGNEQFF. The DNA for the CDR3 is TGCAGTGCCGGGGGACAGGGGGCTAGCGGGAGAGGCAATGAGCAGTTCTTC.

The gene calls are TRBV7-2 and TRBJ2-1, with D possibly matching TRBD1 (5 bases). CDR1 SGHTA and CDR2 FQGNSA come from the germline V gene. The CDR3 consists of 12 residues. V was cut by 5 bases and J by 10 bases, with 12 bases left in between. CDR3 nucleotide sequence: TGTGCCAGCAGCCCAAGAGCAGGGGAGCAGTTCTTC. Protein sequence: CASSPRAGEQFF.

This clonotype was observed at least ten times. The rearrangement joins TRBV18 to TRBJ1-1; the D gene is possibly TRBD1 (5 bases). The CDR3 covers 13 residues. Germline V lookup: CDR1 KGHSH, CDR2 LQKENI. Deletions cut 10 bases from V and 1 base from J, with 13 bases between. CDR3 sequence reads: CANSRDPNTEAFF. In DNA, the CDR3 is TGTGCCAATAGCAGGGACCCGAACACTGAAGCTTTCTTT.

This clonotype has a count of ten or more. The rearrangement joins TRBV12-3 or TRBV12-4 to TRBJ2-1; 14 bases map to TRBD2. V was pared by 9 bases and J by 3 bases, with 10 bases of the junction left unmatched. The CDR3 runs to 17 residues. The CDR3 sequence: CASGGGLAGESYNEQFF. The CDR3 DNA reads as TGTGCCAGTGGGGGGGGACTAGCGGGAGAAAGCTACAATGAGCAGTTCTTC.

V gene TRBV3-1 combines with J gene TRBJ2-6; no firm D call. The CDR3 has 15 amino acids. Germline V gene sequence: CDR1 LGHDT, CDR2 YNNKEL (reference sequence). V lost 4 bases to trimming and J lost 1 base, with 8 bases between them. CDR3 sequence (DNA): TGTGCCAGCAGCCCCCCGGCGTCTGGGGCCAACGTCCTGACTTTC. Translation: CASSPPASGANVLTF. Full variable domain (outside the CDR3, taken from reference TRBV3-1 and TRBJ2-6): DTAVSQTPKYLVTQMGNDKSIKCEQNLGHDTMYWYKQDSKKFLKIMFSYNNKELIINETVPNRFSPKSPDKAHLNLHINSLELGDSAVYFCASSPPASGANVLTFGAGSRLTVL.

In its sample, this clonotype was seen a few times. The J gene is TRBJ2-1, the V gene TRBV7-2; D not certain. The CDR3 extends over 14 amino acids. The V and J ends lost 2 bases and 4 bases respectively, with 9 bases between them. Germline CDR1 SGHTA, CDR2 FQGNSA. For the CDR3, the DNA is TGTGCCAGCAGCTTATATCATCCATACAATGAGCAGTTCTTC. Its translation is CASSLYHPYNEQFF.

The chain joins TRBV5-6 to TRBJ1-6; D gene ambiguous. Germline assignment: CDR1 SGHDT and CDR2 YYEEEE. V was trimmed by 4 bases and J by 14 bases, leaving 16 bases between them. CDR3 length equals 13 residues. The CDR3 sequence: CASSPGLLGALHF. In nucleotides, the CDR3 is TGTGCCAGCAGCCCCGGCCTCTTAGGAGCCCTCCACTTT.

This chain connects TRBV5-1 to TRBJ2-2; D is tentatively TRBD1 or TRBD2 (5 bases each). CDR1 is SGHRS and CDR2 is YFSETQ in the germline V gene. The CDR3 spans 17 residues. Trimming removed 4 bases from V and 6 bases from J, with 22 bases in between. The CDR3 here is CASSENPSRGTSGELFF. In nucleotides, the CDR3 is TGCGCCAGCAGCGAAAACCCTTCGAGGGGTACCTCCGGGGAGCTGTTTTTT.

This clonotype was seen ten or more times. This chain connects TRBV5-1 to TRBJ2-5; TRBD2 matches at 8 bases. The germline CDR1 and CDR2 sequences are SGHRS and YFSETQ. CDR3 length equals 14 residues. After removal of 7 bases from V and 5 bases from J, the junction contained 10 bases not matched to a gene. CDR3 amino acids: CASREGPPVETQYF. For the CDR3, the DNA is TGCGCCAGCCGGGAGGGACCGCCGGTGGAGACCCAGTACTTC.

This clonotype was counted only a few times. The genes are TRBV20-1 and TRBJ2-5; TRBD2 aligns across 9 bases. CDR3 size: 14 residues. Germline V CDR1 and CDR2: DFQATT, SNEGSKA (reference sequence). After removal of 6 bases from V and 1 base from J, the junction contained 6 bases not matched to a gene. The CDR3 DNA reads TGCAGTGCCATCGGCGGGGGGGCCCAAGAGACCCAGTACTTC. Translating gives CSAIGGGAQETQYF.